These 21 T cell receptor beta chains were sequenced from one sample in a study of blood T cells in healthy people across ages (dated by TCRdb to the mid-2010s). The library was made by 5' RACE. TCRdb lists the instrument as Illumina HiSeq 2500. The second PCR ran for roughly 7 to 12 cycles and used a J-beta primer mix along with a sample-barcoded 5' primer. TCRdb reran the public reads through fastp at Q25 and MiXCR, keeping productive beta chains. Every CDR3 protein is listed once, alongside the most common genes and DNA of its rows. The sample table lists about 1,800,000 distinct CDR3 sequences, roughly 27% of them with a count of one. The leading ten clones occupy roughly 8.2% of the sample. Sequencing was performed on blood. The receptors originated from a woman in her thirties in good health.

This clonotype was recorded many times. CDR3: CASRGKGEQYF. CDR3 sequence (DNA): TGTGCCAGTAGGGGCAAGGGGGAGCAGTACTTC. The rearrangement joins TRBV19 to TRBJ2-7; possible D gene TRBD1, 5 bases. Germline V gene sequence: CDR1 LNHDA, CDR2 SQIVND (reference sequence). This CDR3 has 11 residues. The germline V and J ends were trimmed by 6 bases and 7 bases, with 10 bases remaining between them.

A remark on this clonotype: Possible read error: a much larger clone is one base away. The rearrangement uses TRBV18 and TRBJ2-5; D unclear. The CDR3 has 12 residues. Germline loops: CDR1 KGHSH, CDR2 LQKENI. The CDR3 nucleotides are TGTGCCAGCTCAGGTACTAAAGAGCCCCAGTACTTC. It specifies CASSGTKEPQYF.

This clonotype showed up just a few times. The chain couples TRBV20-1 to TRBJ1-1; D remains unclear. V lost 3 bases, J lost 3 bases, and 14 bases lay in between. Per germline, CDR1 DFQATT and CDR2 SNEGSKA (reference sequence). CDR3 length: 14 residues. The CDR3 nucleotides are TGCAGTGCTAGTCCCTCTCGCGAGGACACTGAAGCTTTCTTT. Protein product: CSASPSREDTEAFF.

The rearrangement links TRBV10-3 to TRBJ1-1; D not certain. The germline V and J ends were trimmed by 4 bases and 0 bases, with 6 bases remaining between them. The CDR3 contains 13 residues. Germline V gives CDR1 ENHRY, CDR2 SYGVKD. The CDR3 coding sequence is TGTGCCATCAGTGGGTCGGTGAACACTGAAGCTTTCTTT. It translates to CAISGSVNTEAFF.

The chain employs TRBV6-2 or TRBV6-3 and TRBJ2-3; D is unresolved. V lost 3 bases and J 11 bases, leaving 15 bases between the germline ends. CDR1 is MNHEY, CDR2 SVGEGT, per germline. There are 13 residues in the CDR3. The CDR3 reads CASSYNLQVGQYF. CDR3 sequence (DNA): TGTGCCAGCAGTTATAATTTGCAGGTCGGGCAGTATTTT.

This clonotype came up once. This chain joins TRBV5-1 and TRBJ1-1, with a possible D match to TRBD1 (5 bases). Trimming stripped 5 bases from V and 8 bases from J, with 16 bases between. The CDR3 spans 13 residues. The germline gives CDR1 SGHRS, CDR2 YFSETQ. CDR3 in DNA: TGCGCCAGCAGTCAAGGGGTCAGGTTCGAAGCTTTCTTT. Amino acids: CASSQGVRFEAFF.

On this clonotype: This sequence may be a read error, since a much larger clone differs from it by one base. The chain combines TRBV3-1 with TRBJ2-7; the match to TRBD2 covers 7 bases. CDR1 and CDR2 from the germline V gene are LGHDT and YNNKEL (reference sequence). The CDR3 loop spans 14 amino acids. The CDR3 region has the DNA TGTGCCAGCAGCCAAGCCAGCGGGGTATACGAGCAGGACTTC. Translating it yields CASSQASGVYEQDF.

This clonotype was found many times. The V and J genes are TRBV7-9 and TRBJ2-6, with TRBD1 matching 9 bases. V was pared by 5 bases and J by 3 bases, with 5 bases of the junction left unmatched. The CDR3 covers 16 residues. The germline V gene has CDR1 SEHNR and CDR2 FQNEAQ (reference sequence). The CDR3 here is CASSTRTGDGANVLTF. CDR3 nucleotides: TGTGCCAGCAGCACACGGACAGGGGATGGGGCCAACGTCCTGACTTTC. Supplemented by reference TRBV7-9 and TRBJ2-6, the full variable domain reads DTGVSQNPRHKITKRGQNVTFRCDPISEHNRLYWYRQTLGQGPEFLTYFQNEAQLEKSRLLSDRFSAERPKGSFSTLEIQRTEQGDSAMYLCASSTRTGDGANVLTFGAGSRLTVL.

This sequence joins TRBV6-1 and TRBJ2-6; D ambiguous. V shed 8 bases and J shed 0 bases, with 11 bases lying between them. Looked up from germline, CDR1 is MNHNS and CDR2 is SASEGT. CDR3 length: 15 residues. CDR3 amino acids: CASEAGDSGANVLTF. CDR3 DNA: TGTGCCAGCGAGGCAGGAGACTCTGGGGCCAACGTCCTGACTTTC.

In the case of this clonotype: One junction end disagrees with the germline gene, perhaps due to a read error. CDR3 region: CASGPDSNEKRFF. Here the CDR3 DNA reads TGTGCTAGTGGCCCCGACAGTAATGAAAAACGGTTTTTT. The V gene is TRBV12-5, the J gene TRBJ1-4, with D possibly TRBD1 on 5 matching bases. CDR1 and CDR2 from the germline V gene are LGHNT and FRNRAP. The CDR3 loop spans 13 amino acids.

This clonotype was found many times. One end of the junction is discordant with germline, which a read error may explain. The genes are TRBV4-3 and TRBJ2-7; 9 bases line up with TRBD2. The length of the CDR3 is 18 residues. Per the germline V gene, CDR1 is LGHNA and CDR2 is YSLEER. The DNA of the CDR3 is TGCGCCGGCAGGGCTCGGCGGGAGGGGATGAGAACTCTCTACGAGCAGTACTTC. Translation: CAGRARREGMRTLYEQYF.

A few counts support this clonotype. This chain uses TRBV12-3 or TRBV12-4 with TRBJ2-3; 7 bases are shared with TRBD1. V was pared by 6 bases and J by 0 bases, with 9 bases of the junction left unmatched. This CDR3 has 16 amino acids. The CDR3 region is CASRLHRDSSTDTQYF. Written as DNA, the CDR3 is TGTGCCAGCAGACTACACCGGGACAGCAGCACAGATACGCAGTATTTT.

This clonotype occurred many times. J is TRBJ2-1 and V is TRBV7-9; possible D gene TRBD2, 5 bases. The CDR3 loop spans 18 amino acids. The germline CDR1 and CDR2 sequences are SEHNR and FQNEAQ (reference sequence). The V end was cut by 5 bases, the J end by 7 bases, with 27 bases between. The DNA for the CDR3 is TGTGCCAGCAGCCCCCGAAGGAATAGCGAGGTTGGAAGGAATGAGCAGTTCTTC. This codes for CASSPRRNSEVGRNEQFF. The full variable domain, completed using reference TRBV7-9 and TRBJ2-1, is DTGVSQNPRHKITKRGQNVTFRCDPISEHNRLYWYRQTLGQGPEFLTYFQNEAQLEKSRLLSDRFSAERPKGSFSTLEIQRTEQGDSAMYLCASSPRRNSEVGRNEQFFGPGTRLTVL.

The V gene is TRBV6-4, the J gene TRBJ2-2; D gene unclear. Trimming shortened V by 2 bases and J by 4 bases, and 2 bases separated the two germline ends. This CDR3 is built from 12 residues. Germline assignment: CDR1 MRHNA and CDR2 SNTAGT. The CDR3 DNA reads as TGTGCCAGCAGTGACCTCACCGGGGAGCTGTTTTTT. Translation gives CASSDLTGELFF.

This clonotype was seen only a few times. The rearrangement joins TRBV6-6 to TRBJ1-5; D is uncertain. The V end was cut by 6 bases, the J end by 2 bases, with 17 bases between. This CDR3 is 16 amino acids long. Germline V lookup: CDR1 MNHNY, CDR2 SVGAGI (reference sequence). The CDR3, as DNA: TGTGCCAGCAGCCACGACATTCCGCGAGGCAATCAGCCCCAGCATTTT. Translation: CASSHDIPRGNQPQHF.

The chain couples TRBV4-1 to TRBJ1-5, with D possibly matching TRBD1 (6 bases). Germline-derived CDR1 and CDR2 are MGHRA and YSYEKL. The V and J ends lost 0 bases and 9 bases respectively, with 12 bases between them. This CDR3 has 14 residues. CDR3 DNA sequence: TGCGCCAGCAGCCAAGAAGGGGGGTATCGGCCCCAGCATTTT. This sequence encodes CASSQEGGYRPQHF.

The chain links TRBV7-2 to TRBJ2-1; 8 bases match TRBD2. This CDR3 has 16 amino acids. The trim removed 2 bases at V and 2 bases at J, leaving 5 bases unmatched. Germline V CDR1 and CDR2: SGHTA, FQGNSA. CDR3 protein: CASSLTAGVPYNEQFF. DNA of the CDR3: TGTGCCAGCAGCTTAACAGCGGGAGTCCCCTACAATGAGCAGTTCTTC.

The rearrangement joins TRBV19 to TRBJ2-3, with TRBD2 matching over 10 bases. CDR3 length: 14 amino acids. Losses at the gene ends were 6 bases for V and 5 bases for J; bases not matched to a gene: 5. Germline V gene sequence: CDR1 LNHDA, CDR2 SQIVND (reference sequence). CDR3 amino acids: CASRKRGGEDTQYF. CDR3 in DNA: TGTGCCAGTAGGAAGCGGGGGGGCGAAGATACGCAGTATTTT.

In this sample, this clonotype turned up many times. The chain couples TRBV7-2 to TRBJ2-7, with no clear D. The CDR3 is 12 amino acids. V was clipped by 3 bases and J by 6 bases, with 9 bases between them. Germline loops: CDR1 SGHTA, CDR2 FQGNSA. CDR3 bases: TGTGCCAGCAGCTTTGTGGGAACCGAGCAGTACTTC. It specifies CASSFVGTEQYF. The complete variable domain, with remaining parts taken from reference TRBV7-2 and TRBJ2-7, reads GAGVSQSPSNKVTEKGKDVELRCDPISGHTALYWYRQSLGQGLEFLIYFQGNSAPDKSGLPSDRFSAERTGGSVSTLTIQRTQQEDSAVYLCASSFVGTEQYFGPGTRLTVT.

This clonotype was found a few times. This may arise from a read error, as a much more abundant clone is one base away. In nucleotides, the CDR3 is TGTGCCAGCAGTGCCCCTCCTTCCTCGTGGGACTCCTATAATTCACCCCCCCACTTT. It is translated as CASSAPPSSWDSYNSPPHF. The rearrangement joins TRBV2 to TRBJ1-6, with D perhaps TRBD1 (5 bases). Germline-derived CDR1 and CDR2 are SNHLY and FYNNEI. The CDR3 loop spans 19 amino acids.

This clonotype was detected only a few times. The CDR3 nucleotides are TGTGCCAGCAGCCCCCAGGGGGATGAGACCCAGTACTTC. Its translation is CASSPQGDETQYF. The V call is TRBV7-2, the J call TRBJ2-5, with 7 bases identical to TRBD1. The germline CDR1 and CDR2 sequences are SGHTA and FQGNSA. V was pared by 5 bases and J by 5 bases, with 5 bases of the junction left unmatched. This CDR3 contains 13 residues.